The 25 T cell receptor beta chains presented below share a single source sample, sequenced in a study of response to subunit inactivated influenza vaccine. TCRdb re-called the RT-PCR reads with MiXCR, one entry per CDR3 protein. The sample records fewer than 700,000 distinct CDR3 sequences, 13% being singletons. Specimen: PBMCs from blood, collected about 6 weeks after vaccination. The receptors come from a man aged 50 or older who received an inactivated influenza vaccine.

The chain employs TRBV10-3 and TRBJ2-6; TRBD1 matches 8 bases. V was pared by 4 bases and J by 0 bases, with 8 bases of the junction left unmatched. CDR3 length equals 18 residues. CDR1 is ENHRY and CDR2 is SYGVKD in the germline V gene. DNA for the CDR3: TGTGCCATCAGTGGAACGGACAGGGTTTTCTCTGGGGCCAACGTCCTGACTTTC. This translates into CAISGTDRVFSGANVLTF.

As for this clonotype: The junction does not match germline at one end; this may be a read error. This chain links TRBV7-7 with TRBJ2-5; 9 nucleotides align to TRBD2. Germline-derived CDR1 and CDR2 are SSHAT and FNYEAQ (reference sequence). This CDR3 region has 18 residues. CDR3 residues: CASSLWPSGARDEETQYF. The CDR3 region has the DNA TGTGCTAGCAGCTTATGGCCTAGCGGGGCCAGGGATGAAGAGACCCAGTACTTC.

The sample holds a few counts of this clonotype. The chain carries TRBV12-3 or TRBV12-4 and TRBJ2-7; D perhaps matches TRBD2 (5 bases). This CDR3 comprises 14 residues. V shed 2 bases and J shed 4 bases, with 12 bases lying between them. CDR3 residues: CASSLRARGYEQYF. DNA for the CDR3: TGTGCCAGCAGTTTACGGGCTCGGGGTTACGAGCAGTACTTC.

The DNA of the CDR3 is TGTGCCACCAGCCCCGAGAACACTGAAGCTTTCTTT. This gives the protein CATSPENTEAFF. The chain recombines TRBV15 with TRBJ1-1, with D uncertain. Germline-derived CDR1 and CDR2 are LNHNV and YYDKDF (reference sequence). V lost 5 bases and J 1 base, leaving 5 bases between the germline ends. This CDR3 is built from 12 residues. The full variable domain, its missing parts supplied by reference TRBV15 and TRBJ1-1, is DAMVIQNPRYQVTQFGKPVTLSCSQTLNHNVMYWYQQKSSQAPKLLFHYYDKDFNNEADTPDNFQSRRPNTSFCFLDIRSPGLGDTAMYLCATSPENTEAFFGQGTRLTVV.

The J gene is TRBJ1-5, the V gene TRBV10-3; maybe TRBD1 (5 bases). V shed 0 bases and J shed 0 bases, with 6 bases lying between them. Per germline, CDR1 ENHRY and CDR2 SYGVKD. The CDR3 totals 15 residues. The CDR3 DNA is TGTGCCATCAGTGAGTCGACAGCTAGCAATCAGCCCCAGCATTTT. Its protein is CAISESTASNQPQHF.

The chain is built from TRBV20-1 and TRBJ1-3; possibly TRBD1 for D (6 bases). The CDR3 is made up of 15 amino acids. Trimming stripped 6 bases from V and 1 base from J, with 16 bases between. Germline V gene data show CDR1 as DFQATT and CDR2 as SNEGSKA (reference sequence). CDR3 amino acids: CSALRPTGSGNTIYF. CDR3 sequence (DNA): TGCAGTGCCCTTAGGCCAACAGGGTCTGGAAACACCATATATTTT.

This clonotype was counted only a few times. The chain is built from TRBV9 and TRBJ2-7; maybe TRBD2 (6 bases). Germline CDR1 is SGDLS and CDR2 is YYNGEE. The V end was cut by 3 bases, the J end by 5 bases, with 15 bases between. This CDR3 is 14 amino acids long. The CDR3 coding sequence is TGTGCCAGCAGCGGTTGGGGAGGACTCGACGAGCAGTACTTC. This encodes CASSGWGGLDEQYF.

This clonotype was recorded many times. V and J are TRBV20-1 and TRBJ2-7; D is ambiguous. The germline gives CDR1 DFQATT, CDR2 SNEGSKA (reference sequence). This CDR3 contains 14 residues. Between the trimmed V and J ends, which lost 0 bases and 4 bases, there was a span of 13 bases. The CDR3 bases are TGCAGTGCTAGAGATCCCGTGACATCTTACGAGCAGTACTTC. Translation: CSARDPVTSYEQYF.

The chain combines TRBV20-1 with TRBJ2-7, with 7 nucleotides matching TRBD1. Germline CDR1 and CDR2: DFQATT and SNEGSKA (reference sequence). This CDR3 is built from 13 residues. V lost 0 bases, J lost 6 bases, and 5 bases stayed unmatched. In nucleotides, the CDR3 is TGCAGTGCTAGAGATCAATCAGGGGGCGAGCAGTACTTC. Translating gives CSARDQSGGEQYF.

The V call is TRBV24-1, the J call TRBJ2-1; 8 bases fit TRBD1. This CDR3 spans 16 amino acids. V dropped 3 bases and J dropped 7; count of bases not matched to a gene: 10. CDR1 is KGHDR and CDR2 is SFDVKD in the germline V gene. The DNA of the CDR3 is TGTGCCACCAGTGATCCGACAGGGGACTCAAGGAATGAGCAGTTCTTC. Encoded protein: CATSDPTGDSRNEQFF.

This clonotype was counted only a few times. The chain combines TRBV28 with TRBJ2-1; possibly TRBD1 or TRBD2 for D (5 bases each). Trimming removed 1 base from V and 8 bases from J, with 18 bases in between. Germline-derived CDR1 and CDR2 are MDHEN and SYDVKM. The CDR3 extends over 16 amino acids. This chain's CDR3 is CASSLSGRPGTDEQFF. The CDR3 nucleotides read TGTGCCAGCAGTTTATCTGGACGGCCAGGGACCGATGAGCAGTTCTTC.

This clonotype was seen only a few times. The J gene is TRBJ2-7, the V gene TRBV4-1, with D maybe TRBD2 (6 bases). This CDR3 region has 14 residues. Germline values: CDR1 MGHRA, CDR2 YSYEKL. The germline V and J ends were trimmed by 2 bases and 0 bases, with 8 bases remaining between them. The CDR3 here is CASSQLASSYEQYF. In DNA form, the CDR3 reads TGCGCCAGCAGCCAACTAGCGAGCTCCTACGAGCAGTACTTC.

This clonotype was counted a few times. The rearrangement uses TRBV15 and TRBJ1-5; TRBD1 matches 10 bases. CDR3 length: 18 amino acids. Germline assignment: CDR1 LNHNV and CDR2 YYDKDF (reference sequence). With 8 bases clipped from V and 7 bases from J, the junction kept 20 bases outside the gene matches. Written as DNA, the CDR3 is TGTGCCACCGGGCGGAGGACAGGGGGGAGGTTGGGCGGACAGCCCCAGCATTTT. The encoded protein is CATGRRTGGRLGGQPQHF. The full variable domain, with the rest looked up from reference TRBV15 and TRBJ1-5, is DAMVIQNPRYQVTQFGKPVTLSCSQTLNHNVMYWYQQKSSQAPKLLFHYYDKDFNNEADTPDNFQSRRPNTSFCFLDIRSPGLGDTAMYLCATGRRTGGRLGGQPQHFGDGTRLSIL.

The chain combines TRBV9 with TRBJ2-1; the D call may be TRBD1 or TRBD2 (5 bases each). The V end was cut by 0 bases, the J end by 1 base, with 14 bases between. CDR1 SGDLS and CDR2 YYNGEE come from the germline V gene. The CDR3 consists of 17 residues. The CDR3 region has the DNA TGTGCCAGCAGCGTAGCTATGCCGGGGCGATCCTACAATGAGCAGTTCTTC. Translated, it gives CASSVAMPGRSYNEQFF.

This clonotype was detected a few times. The genes are TRBV6-5 and TRBJ2-3; 10 bases agree with TRBD2. This CDR3 is 16 amino acids long. J gave up 0 bases and V 0 bases, and 0 bases lay outside the gene matches. From germline, CDR1 is MNHEY and CDR2 SVGAGI. CDR3 sequence: CASSYSSGRSTDTQYF. The CDR3 DNA sequence: TGTGCCAGCAGTTACTCTAGCGGGAGGAGCACAGATACGCAGTATTTT.

V is TRBV7-8 and J is TRBJ2-1, with TRBD2 matching over 8 bases. V was clipped by 5 bases and J by 6 bases; unmatched bases: 9. Germline CDR1 is SGHVS and CDR2 is FQNEAQ. CDR3 length equals 15 residues. CDR3 amino acids: CASSRPSGFVNEQFF. The CDR3 DNA sequence: TGTGCCAGCAGCAGGCCTAGCGGGTTCGTCAATGAGCAGTTCTTC.

The rearrangement joins TRBV6-1 to TRBJ1-1, with 8 bases matching TRBD1. Unmatched junction bases numbered 6, after V lost 7 bases and J lost 2 bases. The CDR3 runs to 14 residues. Germline lookup yields CDR1 MNHNS and CDR2 SASEGT. The CDR3 coding sequence is TGTGCCAGCAAAAAGGGACAGGTCAACACTGAAGCTTTCTTT. Translated: CASKKGQVNTEAFF.

V gene TRBV28 combines with J gene TRBJ2-7; D unclear. Germline V lookup: CDR1 MDHEN, CDR2 SYDVKM. The CDR3 totals 15 residues. Trimming shortened V by 6 bases and J by 5 bases, and 20 bases separated the two germline ends. The CDR3 bases are TGTGCCAGCAGAAAATCATCGGGCCTTCCCCACGAGCAGTACTTC. Its protein is CASRKSSGLPHEQYF.

This clonotype was seen repeatedly, ten times or more. The V gene is TRBV10-3, the J gene TRBJ1-1; 7 bases agree with TRBD1. This CDR3 comprises 14 residues. Germline loops: CDR1 ENHRY, CDR2 SYGVKD. V lost 5 bases, J lost 0 bases, and 3 bases stayed unmatched. The CDR3 DNA sequence: TGTGCCATCAGTCGGGACAGTTTGAACACTGAAGCTTTCTTT. Protein: CAISRDSLNTEAFF.

This clonotype has a count of ten or more. The chain couples TRBV20-1 to TRBJ2-7; D gene ambiguous. V was clipped by 7 bases and J by 3 bases, with 19 bases between them. This CDR3 is 14 amino acids long. Per germline, CDR1 DFQATT and CDR2 SNEGSKA (reference sequence). Here the CDR3 reads CSVYAGNGGYEQYF. CDR3 in DNA: TGCAGTGTTTATGCAGGTAATGGCGGCTACGAGCAGTACTTC.

This clonotype has a count of ten or more. The chain recombines TRBV29-1 with TRBJ2-3; 9 bases align to TRBD2. Germline trimming cut 4 bases from V and 0 bases from J; bases unmatched to any gene: 5. The CDR3 is 15 amino acids. The germline V gene encodes CDR1 SQVTM and CDR2 ANQGSEA. CDR3 sequence reads: CSVGGGAPSTDTQYF. The CDR3 nucleotides read TGCAGCGTTGGCGGGGGGGCTCCAAGCACAGATACGCAGTATTTT.

This rearrangement joins TRBV7-9 to TRBJ2-7; D ambiguous. The CDR3 has 15 amino acids. Germline V gives CDR1 SEHNR, CDR2 FQNEAQ (reference sequence). V shed 5 bases and J shed 1 base, with 15 bases lying between them. The CDR3 loop reads CASSEVGTVSYEQYF. DNA for the CDR3: TGTGCCAGCAGCGAGGTAGGCACCGTATCCTACGAGCAGTACTTC.

This clonotype was seen many times. The J gene is TRBJ2-7, the V gene TRBV10-3; maybe TRBD1 (7 bases). CDR1 is ENHRY, CDR2 SYGVKD, per germline. The V and J ends lost 0 bases and 5 bases respectively, with 14 bases between them. CDR3 length equals 15 residues. Written as DNA, the CDR3 is TGTGCCATCAGTGAGTCCCCAGGGGGGCAGGACGAGCAGTACTTC. It translates to CAISESPGGQDEQYF.

The chain links TRBV10-2 to TRBJ1-5; D is perhaps TRBD1 (5 bases). The germline V gene has CDR1 WSHSY and CDR2 SAAADI. The CDR3 is made up of 12 amino acids. Trimming took 3 bases from V and 16 from J, leaving 16 bases between them. In DNA, the CDR3 is TGCGCCAGCAGTGATGGGGCAGGCGGGTTTCATTTT. It codes for CASSDGAGGFHF.

This clonotype has more than one count but fewer than ten. The rearrangement uses TRBV10-3 and TRBJ2-7, with 11 positions matching TRBD2. This CDR3 has 14 residues. V lost 4 bases, J lost 4 bases, and 3 bases stayed unmatched. Germline CDR1 ENHRY, CDR2 SYGVKD. Here the CDR3 DNA reads TGTGCCATCAGTGTCGCTAGCGGGGGGTACGAGCAGTACTTC. This translates into CAISVASGGYEQYF.